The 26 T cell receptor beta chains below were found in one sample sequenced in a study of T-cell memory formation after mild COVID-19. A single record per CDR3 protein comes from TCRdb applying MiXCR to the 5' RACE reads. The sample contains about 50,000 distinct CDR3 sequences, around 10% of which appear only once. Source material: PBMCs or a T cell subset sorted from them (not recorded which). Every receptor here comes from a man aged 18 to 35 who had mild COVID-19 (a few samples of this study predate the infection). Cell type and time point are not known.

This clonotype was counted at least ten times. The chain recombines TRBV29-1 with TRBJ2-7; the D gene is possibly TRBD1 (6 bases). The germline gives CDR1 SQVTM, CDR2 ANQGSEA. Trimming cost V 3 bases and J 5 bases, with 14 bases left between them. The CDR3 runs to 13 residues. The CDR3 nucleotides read TGCAGCGTTGAGAGGGGCCCAGGGGACGAGCAGTACTTC. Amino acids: CSVERGPGDEQYF.

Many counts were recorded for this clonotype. The CDR3 region has the DNA TGCAGCGTTGATCTCAGTCAGACCACCTATGGCTACACCTTC. It codes for CSVDLSQTTYGYTF. V and J are TRBV29-1 and TRBJ1-2, with no clear D. V dropped 3 bases and J dropped 4 bases, with 15 bases sitting between them. The CDR3 consists of 14 residues. Looked up from germline, CDR1 is SQVTM and CDR2 is ANQGSEA.

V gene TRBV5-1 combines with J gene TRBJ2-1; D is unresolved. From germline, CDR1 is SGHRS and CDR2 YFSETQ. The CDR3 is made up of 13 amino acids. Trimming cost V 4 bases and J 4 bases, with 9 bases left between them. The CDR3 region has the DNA TGCGCCAGCAGCCCCAGGACGTACAATGAGCAGTTCTTC. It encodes CASSPRTYNEQFF.

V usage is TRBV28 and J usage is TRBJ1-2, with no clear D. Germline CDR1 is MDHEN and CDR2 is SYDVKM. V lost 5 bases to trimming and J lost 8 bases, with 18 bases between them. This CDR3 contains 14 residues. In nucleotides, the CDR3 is TGTGCCAGCAGTCATCGCCCCCGGGAGTCCGGCTACACCTTC. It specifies CASSHRPRESGYTF.

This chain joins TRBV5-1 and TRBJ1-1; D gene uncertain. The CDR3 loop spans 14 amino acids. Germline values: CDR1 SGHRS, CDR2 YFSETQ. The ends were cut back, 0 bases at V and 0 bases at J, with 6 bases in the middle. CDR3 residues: CASSLGRLNTEAFF. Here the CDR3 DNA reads TGCGCCAGCAGCTTGGGCAGGTTGAACACTGAAGCTTTCTTT.

CDR3 amino acids: CASSALWGATDTQYF. The CDR3 DNA reads as TGTGCCAGCAGTGCACTTTGGGGGGCCACAGATACGCAGTATTTT. The chain combines TRBV6-4 with TRBJ2-3; D is possibly TRBD1 or TRBD2 (6 bases each). CDR3 length: 15 amino acids. With 4 bases removed from V and 2 bases from J, the gap between germline ends came to 13 bases. Germline CDR1 and CDR2: MRHNA and SNTAGT.

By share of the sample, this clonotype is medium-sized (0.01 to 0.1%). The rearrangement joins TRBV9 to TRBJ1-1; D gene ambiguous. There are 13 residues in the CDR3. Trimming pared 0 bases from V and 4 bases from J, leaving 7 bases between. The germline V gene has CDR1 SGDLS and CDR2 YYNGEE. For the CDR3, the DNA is TGTGCCAGCAGCGTAGGGACGGGCACTGAAGCTTTCTTT. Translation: CASSVGTGTEAFF.

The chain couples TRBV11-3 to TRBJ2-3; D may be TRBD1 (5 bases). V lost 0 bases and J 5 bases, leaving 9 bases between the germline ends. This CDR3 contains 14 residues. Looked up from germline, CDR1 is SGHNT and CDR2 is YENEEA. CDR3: CASSLEGLGDTQYF. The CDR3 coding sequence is TGTGCCAGCAGCTTAGAGGGGCTGGGAGATACGCAGTATTTT.

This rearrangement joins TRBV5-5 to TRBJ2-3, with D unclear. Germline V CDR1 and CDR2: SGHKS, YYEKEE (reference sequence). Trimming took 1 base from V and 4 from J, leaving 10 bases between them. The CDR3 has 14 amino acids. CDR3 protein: CASSLMTDADTQYF. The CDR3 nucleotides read TGTGCCAGCAGCTTGATGACCGACGCAGATACGCAGTATTTT.

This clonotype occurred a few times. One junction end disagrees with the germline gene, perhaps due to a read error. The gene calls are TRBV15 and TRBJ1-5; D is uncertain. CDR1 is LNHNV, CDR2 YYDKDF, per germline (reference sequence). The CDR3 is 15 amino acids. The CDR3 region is CATSHGPETYQPQHF. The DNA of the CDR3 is TGTGCCACCAGCCACGGTCCTGAAACCTATCAACCCCAGCATTTT.

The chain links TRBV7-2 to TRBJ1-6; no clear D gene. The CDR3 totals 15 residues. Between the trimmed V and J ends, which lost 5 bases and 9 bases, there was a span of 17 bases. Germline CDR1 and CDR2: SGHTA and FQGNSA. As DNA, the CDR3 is TGTGCCAGCAGCCCCCGGGCGGGAGACCTTTCACCCCTCCACTTT. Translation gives CASSPRAGDLSPLHF.

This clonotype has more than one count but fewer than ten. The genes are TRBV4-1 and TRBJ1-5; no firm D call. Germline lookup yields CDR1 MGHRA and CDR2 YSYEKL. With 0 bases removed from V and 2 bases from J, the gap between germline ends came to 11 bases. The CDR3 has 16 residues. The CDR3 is CASSQDGGMGNQPQHF. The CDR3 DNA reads TGCGCCAGCAGCCAAGATGGTGGGATGGGCAATCAGCCCCAGCATTTT.

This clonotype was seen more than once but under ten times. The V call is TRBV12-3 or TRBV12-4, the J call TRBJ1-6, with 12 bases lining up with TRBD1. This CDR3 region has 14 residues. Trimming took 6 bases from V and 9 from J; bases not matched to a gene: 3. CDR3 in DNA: TGTGCCAGCAGGGGGACAGGGGGCTTTTCACCCCTCCACTTT. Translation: CASRGTGGFSPLHF.

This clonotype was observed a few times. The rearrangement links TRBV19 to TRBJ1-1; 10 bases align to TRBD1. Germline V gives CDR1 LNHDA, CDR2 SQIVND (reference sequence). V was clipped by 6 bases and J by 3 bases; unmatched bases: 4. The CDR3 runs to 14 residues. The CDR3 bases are TGTGCCAGTAGGACAGGGGGCAGGGACACTGAAGCTTTCTTT. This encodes CASRTGGRDTEAFF.

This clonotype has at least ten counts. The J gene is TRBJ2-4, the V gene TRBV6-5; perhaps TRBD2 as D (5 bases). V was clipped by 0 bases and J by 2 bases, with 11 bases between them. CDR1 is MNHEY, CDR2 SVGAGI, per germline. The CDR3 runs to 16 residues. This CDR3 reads CASSYSGVGTKNIQYF. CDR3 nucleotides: TGTGCCAGCAGTTACTCTGGGGTCGGGACCAAAAACATTCAGTACTTC.

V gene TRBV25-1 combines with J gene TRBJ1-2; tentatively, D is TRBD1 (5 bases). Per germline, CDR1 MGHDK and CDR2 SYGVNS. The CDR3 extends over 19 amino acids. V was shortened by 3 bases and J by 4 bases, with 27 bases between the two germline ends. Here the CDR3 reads CASSDRHGAGGGAGYGYTF. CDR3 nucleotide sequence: TGTGCCAGCAGTGATCGACATGGGGCTGGGGGAGGTGCAGGCTATGGCTACACCTTC.

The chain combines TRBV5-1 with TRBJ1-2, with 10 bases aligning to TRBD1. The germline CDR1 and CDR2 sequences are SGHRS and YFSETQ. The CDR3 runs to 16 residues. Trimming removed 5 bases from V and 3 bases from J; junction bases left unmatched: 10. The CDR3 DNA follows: TGCGCCAGCAGTTTTGACAGGGGGCGGGAAGACTATGGCTACACCTTC. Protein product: CASSFDRGREDYGYTF.

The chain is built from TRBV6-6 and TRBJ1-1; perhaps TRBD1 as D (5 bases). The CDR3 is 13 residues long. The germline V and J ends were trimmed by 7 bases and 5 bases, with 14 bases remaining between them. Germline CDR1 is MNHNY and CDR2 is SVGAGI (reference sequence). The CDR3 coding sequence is TGTGCCAGCAACAACGGGGGAGGAACTGAAGCTTTCTTT. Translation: CASNNGGGTEAFF.

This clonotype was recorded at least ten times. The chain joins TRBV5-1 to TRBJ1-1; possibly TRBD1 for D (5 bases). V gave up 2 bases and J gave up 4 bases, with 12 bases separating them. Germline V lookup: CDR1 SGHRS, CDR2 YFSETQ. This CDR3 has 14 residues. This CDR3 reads CASSFMGHGTEAFF. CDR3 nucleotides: TGCGCCAGCAGCTTCATGGGGCATGGCACTGAAGCTTTCTTT.

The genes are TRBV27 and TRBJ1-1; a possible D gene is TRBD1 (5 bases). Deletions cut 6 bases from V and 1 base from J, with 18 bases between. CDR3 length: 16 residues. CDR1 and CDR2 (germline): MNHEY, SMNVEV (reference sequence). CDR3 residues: CASRLKSGRQNTEAFF. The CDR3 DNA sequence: TGTGCCAGCAGGCTAAAGTCGGGACGCCAGAACACTGAAGCTTTCTTT.

CDR3 region: CASSYSGGGTGELFF. The DNA for the CDR3 is TGCGCCAGCAGTTATAGCGGGGGGGGAACCGGGGAGCTGTTTTTT. The rearrangement uses TRBV4-3 and TRBJ2-2; TRBD2 agrees at 11 bases. The trim removed 6 bases at V and 5 bases at J, leaving 5 bases unmatched. The CDR3 extends over 15 amino acids. The germline V gene has CDR1 LGHNA and CDR2 YSLEER.

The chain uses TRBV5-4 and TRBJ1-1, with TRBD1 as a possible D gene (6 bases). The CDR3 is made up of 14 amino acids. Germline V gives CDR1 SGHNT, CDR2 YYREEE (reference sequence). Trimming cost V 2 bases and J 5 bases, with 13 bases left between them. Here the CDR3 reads CASSFGGAETEAFF. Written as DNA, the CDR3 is TGTGCCAGCAGCTTCGGGGGGGCAGAAACTGAAGCTTTCTTT.

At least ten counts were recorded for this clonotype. The CDR3 here is CASSQLRSSHSYEQYF. DNA of the CDR3: TGCGCCAGCAGCCAATTGCGGTCCTCTCACTCCTACGAGCAGTACTTC. The rearrangement uses TRBV4-1 and TRBJ2-7; D is unresolved. With 2 bases removed from V and 0 bases from J, the gap between germline ends came to 14 bases. This CDR3 is 16 amino acids long. The germline V gene has CDR1 MGHRA and CDR2 YSYEKL.

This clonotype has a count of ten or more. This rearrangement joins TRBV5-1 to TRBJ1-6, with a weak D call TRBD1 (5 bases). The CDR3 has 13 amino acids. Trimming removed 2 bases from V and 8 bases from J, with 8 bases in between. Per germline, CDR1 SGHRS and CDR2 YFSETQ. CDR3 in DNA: TGCGCCAGCAGCTTAAAACAGGATTCACCCCTCCACTTT. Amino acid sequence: CASSLKQDSPLHF.

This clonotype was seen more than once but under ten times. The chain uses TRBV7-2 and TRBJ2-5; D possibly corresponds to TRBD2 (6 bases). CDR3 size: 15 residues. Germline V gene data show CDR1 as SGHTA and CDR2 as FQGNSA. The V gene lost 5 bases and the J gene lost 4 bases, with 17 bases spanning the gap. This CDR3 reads CASSRIKMGGETQYF. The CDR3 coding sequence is TGTGCCAGCAGCAGGATAAAGATGGGGGGAGAGACCCAGTACTTC.

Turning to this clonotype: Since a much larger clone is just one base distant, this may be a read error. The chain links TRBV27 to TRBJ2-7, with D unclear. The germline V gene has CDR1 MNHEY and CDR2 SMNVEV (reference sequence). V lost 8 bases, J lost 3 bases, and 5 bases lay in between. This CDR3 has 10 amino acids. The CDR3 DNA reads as TGTGCCAGCTACCACTACGAGCAGTACGTC. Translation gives CASYHYEQYV.